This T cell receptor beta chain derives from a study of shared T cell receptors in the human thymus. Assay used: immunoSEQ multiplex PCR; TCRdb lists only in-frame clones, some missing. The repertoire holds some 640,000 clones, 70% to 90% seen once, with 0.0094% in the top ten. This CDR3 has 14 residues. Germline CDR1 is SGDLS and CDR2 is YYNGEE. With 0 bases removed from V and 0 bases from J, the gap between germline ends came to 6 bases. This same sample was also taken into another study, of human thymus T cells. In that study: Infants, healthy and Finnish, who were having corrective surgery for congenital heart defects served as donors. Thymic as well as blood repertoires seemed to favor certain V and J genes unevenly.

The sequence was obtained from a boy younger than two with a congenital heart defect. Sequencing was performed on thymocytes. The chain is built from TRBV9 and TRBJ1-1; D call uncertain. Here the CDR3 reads CASSVAQMNTEAFF. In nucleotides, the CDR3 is TGTGCCAGCAGCGTAGCGCAGATGAACACTGAAGCTTTCTTT. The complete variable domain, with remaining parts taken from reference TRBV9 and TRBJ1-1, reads DSGVTQTPKHLITATGQRVTLRCSPRSGDLSVYWYQQSLDQGLQFLIQYYNGEERAKGNILERFSAQQFPDLHSELNLSSLELGDSALYFCASSVAQMNTEAFFGQGTRLTVV.